This TCR beta chain was recorded in a study of cytomegalovirus exposure and HLA in healthy donors. Study summary: Samples from HLA-typed donors yielded 65 million to 85 million unique TCRs in an early data release.

This clone turned up a few times. No antigen is known for it. Other DNA variants within this sample encode the same CDR3. 60 Vbeta and 13 Jbeta primers were used in PCR. Data came from immunoSEQ multiplex PCR; TCRdb stores just in-frame clones and leaves some out. The sample shows approximately 180,000 clones, about 13% of them seen only once. In germline, CDR1 is GTSNPN, CDR2 SVGIG (reference sequence). The CDR3 covers 13 residues. Losses at the gene ends were 5 bases for V and 0 bases for J; bases not matched to a gene: 2. Study conclusions and caveats: A later analysis linked a missense DCLRE1C variant to TCR beta V- and J-gene trimming.

V is TRBV30 and J is TRBJ2-7; 9 nucleotides agree with TRBD1. The sequencing sample was made of PBMCs. This TCR came from a man aged 50 or older in good health and CMV-seropositive. The CDR3 coding sequence is TGTGCCTGGGGGACAGGGAGCTCCTACGAGCAGTACTTC. It specifies CAWGTGSSYEQYF.